This entry lists 27 T cell receptor beta chains sequenced from one sample in a study of blood T cell repertoires in COVID-19. The method was immunoSEQ multiplex PCR; TCRdb's version includes in-frame clones alone and lacks a portion of them. The top ten hold under 1.5% of the sample, which has about 82,000 clones, around 89% seen once. Sequenced sample: PBMCs or T cells enriched from blood (not recorded which). The receptors here all came from a woman in her forties or fifties with acute COVID-19.

The chain recombines TRBV27 with TRBJ1-2; D unresolved. The length of the CDR3 is 15 residues. Germline lookup yields CDR1 MNHEY and CDR2 SMNVEV (reference sequence). V lost 0 bases to trimming and J lost 0 bases, with 8 bases between them. CDR3 DNA: TGTGCCAGCAGTTTATCCCACGGGACTAACTATGGCTACACCTTC. This codes for CASSLSHGTNYGYTF.

The chain is built from TRBV30 and TRBJ1-5; D perhaps matches TRBD1 (6 bases). Between the trimmed V and J ends, which lost 0 bases and 6 bases, there was a span of 12 bases. This CDR3 spans 14 amino acids. Germline V gene sequence: CDR1 GTSNPN, CDR2 SVGIG (reference sequence). For the CDR3, the DNA is TGTGCCTGGAGTGTTGGCGGGGGCAGTCAGCCCCAGCATTTT. This sequence encodes CAWSVGGGSQPQHF.

V usage is TRBV7-8 and J usage is TRBJ1-2, with D possibly being TRBD1 (6 bases). With 5 bases removed from V and 0 bases from J, the gap between germline ends came to 19 bases. Germline V CDR1 and CDR2: SGHVS, FQNEAQ. This CDR3 comprises 17 residues. The CDR3 here is CASSPSQWTVANYGYTF. The CDR3 nucleotides read TGTGCCAGCAGCCCTTCCCAGTGGACAGTAGCTAACTATGGCTACACCTTC.

The chain is built from TRBV6-5 and TRBJ1-6; TRBD1 matches 8 bases. CDR1 MNHEY and CDR2 SVGAGI come from the germline V gene. The CDR3 length is 15 residues. V lost 6 bases, J lost 7 bases, and 8 bases stayed unmatched. The DNA for the CDR3 is TGTGCCAGCAGCCAAGGGGGGACAGGCAATTCACCCCTCCACTTT. Encoded protein: CASSQGGTGNSPLHF.

V usage is TRBV19 and J usage is TRBJ1-2; D unclear. The CDR3 length is 16 residues. Trimming pared 3 bases from V and 7 bases from J, leaving 21 bases between. CDR1 and CDR2 from the germline V gene are LNHDA and SQIVND (reference sequence). The CDR3 loop is CASSILTQPPRGGYTF. In DNA, the CDR3 is TGTGCCAGTAGTATTCTTACCCAGCCGCCAAGAGGTGGCTACACCTTC.

V and J are TRBV7-6 and TRBJ2-1; D is possibly TRBD2 (5 bases). Germline V gene data show CDR1 as SGHVS and CDR2 as FNYEAQ. This CDR3 spans 13 amino acids. V lost 1 base and J lost 6, with 7 bases in between. The CDR3 is CASSLGRVNEQFF. CDR3 sequence (DNA): TGTGCCAGCAGCTTAGGGCGGGTCAATGAGCAGTTCTTC.

This chain uses TRBV7-9 with TRBJ1-2; 9 nucleotides match TRBD1. CDR1 is SEHNR, CDR2 FQNEAQ, per germline (reference sequence). The CDR3 consists of 14 residues. Trimming at V came to 3 bases and at J to 8 bases, leaving 7 bases not matched to a gene. The CDR3 loop is CASSFPGTGLGYTF. The CDR3, as DNA: TGTGCCAGCAGCTTTCCTGGGACAGGGCTCGGCTACACCTTC.

The chain carries TRBV2 and TRBJ1-5; the D gene is possibly TRBD1 (6 bases). Germline CDR1 SNHLY, CDR2 FYNNEI. Trimming shortened V by 6 bases and J by 10 bases, and 19 bases separated the two germline ends. The CDR3 totals 14 residues. The DNA of the CDR3 is TGTGCCAGCAGGCGCCGGGACACCTTTTCCCCCCAGCATTTT. Translated, it gives CASRRRDTFSPQHF.

This chain connects TRBV5-5 to TRBJ1-2, with D unresolved. V lost 1 base and J lost 2, with 6 bases in between. The CDR3 runs 13 residues. Germline V gene data show CDR1 as SGHKS and CDR2 as YYEKEE (reference sequence). The CDR3 nucleotides read TGTGCCAGCAGCTTGTCTGAGAACTATGGCTACACCTTC. It yields the protein CASSLSENYGYTF.

This sequence joins TRBV6-5 and TRBJ2-5; a weak D match, TRBD2 (5 bases). V lost 6 bases and J lost 9, with 20 bases in between. The CDR3 covers 14 residues. Germline CDR1 reads MNHEY; CDR2 reads SVGAGI. The CDR3 DNA sequence: TGTGCCAGCAGCCGTGGAGGCACTGACTCGGCCCAGTACTTC. Its translation is CASSRGGTDSAQYF.

The V and J genes are TRBV11-3 and TRBJ1-1; no reliable D call. The V gene lost 5 bases and the J gene lost 4 bases, with 8 bases spanning the gap. This CDR3 is built from 12 residues. The V gene's germline CDR1 is SGHNT and CDR2 YENEEA. The CDR3 loop reads CASSPVGTEAFF. The CDR3 nucleotides read TGTGCCAGCAGCCCGGTTGGCACTGAAGCTTTCTTT.

The J gene is TRBJ1-1, the V gene TRBV7-6; D call uncertain. Germline V gene data show CDR1 as SGHVS and CDR2 as FNYEAQ. The CDR3 consists of 15 residues. With 2 bases removed from V and 3 bases from J, the gap between germline ends came to 13 bases. The CDR3 reads CASSLTRRVDTEAFF. CDR3 DNA sequence: TGTGCCAGCAGCTTAACTAGGCGAGTTGACACTGAAGCTTTCTTT.

The chain carries TRBV27 and TRBJ2-7; TRBD1 aligns across 8 bases. Germline CDR1 MNHEY, CDR2 SMNVEV (reference sequence). Unmatched junction bases numbered 9, after V lost 6 bases and J lost 2 bases. This CDR3 contains 15 residues. Written as DNA, the CDR3 is TGTGCCAGCAGACTAACCCGACAGGGGACCTACGAGCAGTACTTC. Amino acid sequence: CASRLTRQGTYEQYF.

The gene calls are TRBV19 and TRBJ2-2; D may be TRBD2 (8 bases). CDR3 length: 21 residues. V was clipped by 4 bases and J by 6 bases, with 33 bases between them. Germline V gene sequence: CDR1 LNHDA, CDR2 SQIVND (reference sequence). The CDR3 reads CASSSIMGTVRAGAIPGELFF. The CDR3 DNA sequence: TGTGCCAGTAGTAGCATCATGGGGACAGTAAGAGCGGGAGCAATACCCGGGGAGCTGTTTTTT.

This clone was picked up one time. CDR3 sequence reads: CASSLGRTSVNEQFF. In DNA, the CDR3 is TGTGCCAGCAGCTTAGGTAGGACTAGCGTCAATGAGCAGTTCTTC. The chain combines TRBV5-4 with TRBJ2-1; 9 nucleotides line up with TRBD2. The CDR3 spans 15 residues. Germline-derived CDR1 and CDR2 are SGHNT and YYREEE (reference sequence). V shed 2 bases and J 6 bases; nucleotides not matched to a gene: 6.

CDR3 DNA: TGTGCCATCAGTGAGCCCGACAGGTCTGGGGCCAACGTCCTGACTTTC. Its protein product is CAISEPDRSGANVLTF. This sequence joins TRBV10-3 and TRBJ2-6; a possible D gene is TRBD1 (6 bases). The CDR3 extends over 16 amino acids. Germline assignment: CDR1 ENHRY and CDR2 SYGVKD. V lost 2 bases and J lost 1, with 9 bases in between.

The J gene is TRBJ1-1, the V gene TRBV21-1; the table names TRBD1, a call not compared with the DNA. TRBV21-1 is described as a pseudogene. The CDR3 has 19 amino acids. Here the CDR3 DNA reads TGTGCCAGCAGCAAAGCGCTTAGAGACAGGGGGGAGGGAAACACTGAAGCTTTCTTT. Its protein is CASSKALRDRGEGNTEAFF.

The V gene is TRBV5-1, the J gene TRBJ2-2; D possibly corresponds to TRBD2 (5 bases). In germline, CDR1 is SGHRS, CDR2 YFSETQ. With 0 bases removed from V and 5 bases from J, the gap between germline ends came to 5 bases. This CDR3 region has 13 residues. CDR3 sequence reads: CASSLGETGELFF. CDR3 bases: TGCGCCAGCAGCTTGGGGGAGACCGGGGAGCTGTTTTTT.

The chain has TRBV9 and TRBJ1-2; TRBD1 might be the D (6 bases). Germline V CDR1 and CDR2: SGDLS, YYNGEE. The CDR3 contains 15 residues. Between the trimmed V and J ends, which lost 0 bases and 7 bases, there was a span of 16 bases. The CDR3: CASSVAARDTGGYTF. The CDR3 nucleotides are TGTGCCAGCAGCGTAGCAGCCCGGGACACTGGTGGCTACACCTTC.

The chain uses TRBV30 and TRBJ1-3; the D is unclear. Germline assignment: CDR1 GTSNPN and CDR2 SVGIG (reference sequence). V lost 3 bases, J lost 3 bases, and 3 bases lay in between. The CDR3 runs 11 residues. In nucleotides, the CDR3 is TGTGCCTGGAGCCTTGGAAACACCATATATTTT. Protein product: CAWSLGNTIYF. Full variable domain (rest looked up from reference TRBV30 and TRBJ1-3): SQTIHQWPATLVQPVGSPLSLECTVEGTSNPNLYWYRQAAGRGLQLLFYSVGIGQISSEVPQNLSASRPQDRQFILSSKKLLLSDSGFYLCAWSLGNTIYFGEGSWLTVV.

The rearrangement joins TRBV7-9 to TRBJ1-4; D is unresolved. The V end was cut by 0 bases, the J end by 5 bases, with 13 bases between. This CDR3 has 16 residues. Germline CDR1 and CDR2: SEHNR and FQNEAQ (reference sequence). The DNA for the CDR3 is TGTGCCAGCAGCTTAGCCCATAGTTCCCGAAATGAAAAACTGTTTTTT. This translates into CASSLAHSSRNEKLFF.

The genes are TRBV5-1 and TRBJ2-2; 13 bases agree with TRBD2. There are 17 residues in the CDR3. CDR1 is SGHRS, CDR2 YFSETQ, per germline. V lost 3 bases to trimming and J lost 4 bases; unmatched junction nucleotides: 6. CDR3 sequence reads: CASSSGTSGKATGELFF. DNA for the CDR3: TGCGCCAGCAGCTCTGGGACTAGCGGGAAAGCCACCGGGGAGCTGTTTTTT.

This sequence joins TRBV19 and TRBJ2-7; D perhaps matches TRBD1 (6 bases). The V and J ends lost 3 bases and 4 bases respectively, with 13 bases between them. CDR1 and CDR2 (germline): LNHDA, SQIVND (reference sequence). CDR3 length: 14 amino acids. CDR3 region: CASSIWAGTYEQYF. In DNA, the CDR3 is TGTGCCAGTAGTATCTGGGCAGGGACATACGAGCAGTACTTC.

This chain links TRBV27 with TRBJ2-2, with TRBD2 as a possible D gene (6 bases). With 3 bases removed from V and 5 bases from J, the gap between germline ends came to 16 bases. This CDR3 has 16 residues. Germline V gene data show CDR1 as MNHEY and CDR2 as SMNVEV (reference sequence). CDR3 residues: CASSFAGWRGTGELFF. Written as DNA, the CDR3 is TGTGCCAGCAGTTTTGCGGGATGGAGAGGGACCGGGGAGCTGTTTTTT.

The chain couples TRBV19 to TRBJ2-7, with a tentative D call TRBD2 (5 bases). V lost 7 bases, J lost 4 bases, and 17 bases lay in between. This CDR3 is built from 14 residues. Germline CDR1 reads LNHDA; CDR2 reads SQIVND (reference sequence). The CDR3 DNA reads as TGTGCCAGTACCCCTCGGGGAGACGTATACGAGCAGTACTTC. Amino acids: CASTPRGDVYEQYF.

The V and J genes are TRBV5-1 and TRBJ1-2; no reliable D call. V was cut by 0 bases and J by 4 bases, with 4 bases left in between. The length of the CDR3 is 12 residues. Germline lookup yields CDR1 SGHRS and CDR2 YFSETQ. The CDR3 spells CASSLDTYGYTF. In nucleotides, the CDR3 is TGCGCCAGCAGCTTGGACACCTATGGCTACACCTTC.

This rearrangement joins TRBV10-2 to TRBJ1-1, with D unresolved. V gave up 4 bases and J gave up 5 bases, with 14 bases separating them. CDR3 size: 14 residues. Germline CDR1 reads WSHSY; CDR2 reads SAAADI. This CDR3 reads CASSVAEGGTEAFF. The CDR3 coding sequence is TGCGCCAGCAGTGTCGCGGAGGGCGGGACTGAAGCTTTCTTT.